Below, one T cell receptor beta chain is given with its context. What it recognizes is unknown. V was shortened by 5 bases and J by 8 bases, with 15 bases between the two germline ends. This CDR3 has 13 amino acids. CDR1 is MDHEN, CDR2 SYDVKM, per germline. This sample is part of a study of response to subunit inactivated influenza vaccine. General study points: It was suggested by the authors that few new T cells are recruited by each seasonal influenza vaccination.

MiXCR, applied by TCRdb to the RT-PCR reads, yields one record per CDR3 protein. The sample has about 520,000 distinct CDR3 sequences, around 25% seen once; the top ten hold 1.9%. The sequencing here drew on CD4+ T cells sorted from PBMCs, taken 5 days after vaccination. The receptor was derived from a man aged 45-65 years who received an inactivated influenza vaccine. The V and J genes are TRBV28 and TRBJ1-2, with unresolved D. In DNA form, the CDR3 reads TGTGCCAGCAGTACCCACAACGGTGGGGGCTACACCTTC. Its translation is CASSTHNGGGYTF.